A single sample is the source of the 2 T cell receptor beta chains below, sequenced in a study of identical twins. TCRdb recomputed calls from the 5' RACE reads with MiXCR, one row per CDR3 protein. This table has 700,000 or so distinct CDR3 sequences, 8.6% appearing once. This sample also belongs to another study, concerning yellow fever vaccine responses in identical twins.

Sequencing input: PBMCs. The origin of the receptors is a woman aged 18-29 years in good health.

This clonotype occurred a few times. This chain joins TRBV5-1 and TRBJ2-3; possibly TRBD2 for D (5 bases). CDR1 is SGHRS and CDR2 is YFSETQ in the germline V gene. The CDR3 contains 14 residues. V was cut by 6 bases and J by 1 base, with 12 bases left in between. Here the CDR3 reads CASTRGQGTDTQYF. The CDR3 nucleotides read TGCGCCAGCACCCGAGGGCAGGGCACAGATACGCAGTATTTT.

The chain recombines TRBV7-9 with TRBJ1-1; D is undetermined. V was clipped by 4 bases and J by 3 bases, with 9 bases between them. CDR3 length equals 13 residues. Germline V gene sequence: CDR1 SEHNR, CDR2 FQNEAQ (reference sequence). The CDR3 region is CASSSPLDTEAFF. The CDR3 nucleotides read TGTGCCAGCAGCTCCCCCTTGGACACTGAAGCTTTCTTT.